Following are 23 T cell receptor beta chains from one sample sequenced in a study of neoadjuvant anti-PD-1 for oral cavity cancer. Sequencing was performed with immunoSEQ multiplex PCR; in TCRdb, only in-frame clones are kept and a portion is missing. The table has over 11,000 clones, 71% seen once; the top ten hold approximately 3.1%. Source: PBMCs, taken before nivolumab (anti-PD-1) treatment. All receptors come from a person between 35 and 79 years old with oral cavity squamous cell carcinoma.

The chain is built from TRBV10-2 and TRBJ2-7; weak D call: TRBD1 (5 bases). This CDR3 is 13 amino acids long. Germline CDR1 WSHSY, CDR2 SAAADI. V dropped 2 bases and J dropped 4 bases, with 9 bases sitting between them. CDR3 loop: CASSEGAYYEQYF. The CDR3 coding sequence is TGCGCCAGCAGTGAGGGGGCCTATTACGAGCAGTACTTC.

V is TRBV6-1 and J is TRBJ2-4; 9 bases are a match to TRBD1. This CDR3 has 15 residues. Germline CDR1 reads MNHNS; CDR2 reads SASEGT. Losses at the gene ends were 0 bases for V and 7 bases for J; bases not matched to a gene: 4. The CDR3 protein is CASSEAGGQGNIQYF. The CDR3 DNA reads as TGTGCCAGCAGTGAAGCAGGAGGACAGGGGAACATTCAGTACTTC.

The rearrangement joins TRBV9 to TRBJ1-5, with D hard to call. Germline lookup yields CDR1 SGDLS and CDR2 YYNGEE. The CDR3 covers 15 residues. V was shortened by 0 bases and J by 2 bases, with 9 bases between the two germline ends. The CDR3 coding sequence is TGTGCCAGCAGCGTAGATGGCCAGCGCAATCAGCCCCAGCATTTT. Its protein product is CASSVDGQRNQPQHF.

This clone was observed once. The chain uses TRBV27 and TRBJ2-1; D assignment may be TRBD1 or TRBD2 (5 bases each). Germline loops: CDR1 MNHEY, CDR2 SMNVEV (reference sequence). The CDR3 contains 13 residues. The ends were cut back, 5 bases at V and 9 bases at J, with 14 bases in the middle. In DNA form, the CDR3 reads TGTGCCAGCAGTCCAGGGACGGGCGGTGAGCAGTTCTTC. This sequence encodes CASSPGTGGEQFF.

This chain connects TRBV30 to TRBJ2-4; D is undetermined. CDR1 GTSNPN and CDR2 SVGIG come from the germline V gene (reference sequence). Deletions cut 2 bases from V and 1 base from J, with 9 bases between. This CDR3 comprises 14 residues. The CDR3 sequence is CAWSKARAKNIQYF. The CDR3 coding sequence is TGTGCCTGGAGTAAAGCTAGGGCCAAAAACATTCAGTACTTC.

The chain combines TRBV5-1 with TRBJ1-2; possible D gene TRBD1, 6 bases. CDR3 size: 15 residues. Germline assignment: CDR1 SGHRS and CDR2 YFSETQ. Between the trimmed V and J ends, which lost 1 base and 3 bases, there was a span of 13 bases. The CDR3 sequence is CASSLMGGADYGYTF. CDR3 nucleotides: TGCGCCAGCAGCTTGATGGGGGGCGCCGACTATGGCTACACCTTC.

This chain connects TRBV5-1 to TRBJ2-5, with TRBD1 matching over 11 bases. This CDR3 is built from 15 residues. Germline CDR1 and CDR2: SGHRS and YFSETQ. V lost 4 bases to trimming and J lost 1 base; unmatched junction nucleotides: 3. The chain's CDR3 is CASSLGQGVQETQYF. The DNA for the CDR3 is TGCGCCAGCAGCCTGGGACAGGGGGTCCAAGAGACCCAGTACTTC. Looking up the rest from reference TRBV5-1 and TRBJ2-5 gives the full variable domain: KAGVTQTPRYLIKTRGQQVTLSCSPISGHRSVSWYQQTPGQGLQFLFEYFSETQRNKGNFPGRFSGRQFSNSRSEMNVSTLELGDSALYLCASSLGQGVQETQYFGPGTRLLVL.

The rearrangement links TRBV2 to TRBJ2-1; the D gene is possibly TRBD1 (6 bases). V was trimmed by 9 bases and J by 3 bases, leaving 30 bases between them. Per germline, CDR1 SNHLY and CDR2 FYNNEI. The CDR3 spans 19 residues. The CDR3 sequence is CASIKGQRLGVGLYNEQFF. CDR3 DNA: TGTGCCAGTATAAAGGGACAACGGCTGGGAGTAGGACTCTACAATGAGCAGTTCTTC.

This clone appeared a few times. CDR3 nucleotides: TGTGCCAGCAGACTGACAGGGTCAAATCAGCCCCAGCATTTT. This translates into CASRLTGSNQPQHF. The chain combines TRBV6-5 with TRBJ1-5; TRBD1 matches at 7 bases. CDR3 length: 14 amino acids. V trimming: 6 bases; J trimming: 4 bases; junction bases outside the gene matches: 6. Germline V gene sequence: CDR1 MNHEY, CDR2 SVGAGI.

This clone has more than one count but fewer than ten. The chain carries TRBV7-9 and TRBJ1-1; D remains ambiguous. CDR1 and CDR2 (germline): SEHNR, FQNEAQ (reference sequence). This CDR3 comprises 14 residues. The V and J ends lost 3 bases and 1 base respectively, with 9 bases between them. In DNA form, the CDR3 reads TGTGCCAGCAGCTTTCGGGAATCGAACACTGAAGCTTTCTTT. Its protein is CASSFRESNTEAFF.

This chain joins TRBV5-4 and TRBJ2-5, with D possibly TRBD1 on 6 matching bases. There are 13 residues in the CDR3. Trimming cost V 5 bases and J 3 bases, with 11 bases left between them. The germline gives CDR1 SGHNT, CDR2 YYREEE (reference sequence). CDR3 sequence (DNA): TGTGCCAGCAGTCGGCCAGGGGAAGAGACCCAGTACTTC. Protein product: CASSRPGEETQYF.

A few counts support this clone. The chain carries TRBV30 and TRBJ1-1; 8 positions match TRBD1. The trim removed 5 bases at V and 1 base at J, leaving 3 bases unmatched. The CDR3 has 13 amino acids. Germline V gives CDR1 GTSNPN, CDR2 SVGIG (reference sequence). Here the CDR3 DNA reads TGTGCCTGGGGGGGACAGGCGAACACTGAAGCTTTCTTT. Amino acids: CAWGGQANTEAFF. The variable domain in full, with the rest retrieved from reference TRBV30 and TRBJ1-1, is SQTIHQWPATLVQPVGSPLSLECTVEGTSNPNLYWYRQAAGRGLQLLFYSVGIGQISSEVPQNLSASRPQDRQFILSSKKLLLSDSGFYLCAWGGQANTEAFFGQGTRLTVV.

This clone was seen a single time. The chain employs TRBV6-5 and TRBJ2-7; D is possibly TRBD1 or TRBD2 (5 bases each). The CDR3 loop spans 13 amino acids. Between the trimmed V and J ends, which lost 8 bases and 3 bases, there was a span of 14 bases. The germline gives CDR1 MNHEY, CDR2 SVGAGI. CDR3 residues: CASAGAPIYEQYF. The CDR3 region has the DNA TGTGCCAGCGCCGGGGCCCCTATCTACGAGCAGTACTTC.

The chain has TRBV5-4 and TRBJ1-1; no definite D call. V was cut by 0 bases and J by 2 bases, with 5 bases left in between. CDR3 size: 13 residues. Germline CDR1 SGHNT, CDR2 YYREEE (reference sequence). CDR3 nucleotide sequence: TGTGCCAGCAGCTTGGGGGGAAACACTGAAGCTTTCTTT. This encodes CASSLGGNTEAFF.

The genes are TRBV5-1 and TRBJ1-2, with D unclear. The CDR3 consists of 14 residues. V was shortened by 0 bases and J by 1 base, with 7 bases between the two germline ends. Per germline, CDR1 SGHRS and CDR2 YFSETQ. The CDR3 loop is CASSLAADNYGYTF. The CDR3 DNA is TGCGCCAGCAGCTTGGCCGCGGATAACTATGGCTACACCTTC.

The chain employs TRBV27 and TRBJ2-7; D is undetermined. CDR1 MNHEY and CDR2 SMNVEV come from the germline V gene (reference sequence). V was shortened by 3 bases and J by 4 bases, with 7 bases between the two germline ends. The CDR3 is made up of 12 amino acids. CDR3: CASSFSGYEQYF. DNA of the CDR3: TGTGCCAGCAGTTTTTCTGGATACGAGCAGTACTTC.

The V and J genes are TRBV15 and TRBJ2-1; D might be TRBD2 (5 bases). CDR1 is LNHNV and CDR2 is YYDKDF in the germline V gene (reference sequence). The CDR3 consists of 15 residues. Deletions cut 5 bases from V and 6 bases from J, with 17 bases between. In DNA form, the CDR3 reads TGTGCCACCAGCGCGTACAGTGGGAGATCCAATGAGCAGTTCTTC. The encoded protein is CATSAYSGRSNEQFF.

In DNA, the CDR3 is TGTGCCAGCAGTATAGTACAGGGGAACACTGAAGCTTTCTTT. Translated: CASSIVQGNTEAFF. The rearrangement uses TRBV2 and TRBJ1-1; TRBD1 might be the D (6 bases). The ends were cut back, 5 bases at V and 1 base at J, with 11 bases in the middle. This CDR3 is built from 14 residues. In germline, CDR1 is SNHLY, CDR2 FYNNEI.

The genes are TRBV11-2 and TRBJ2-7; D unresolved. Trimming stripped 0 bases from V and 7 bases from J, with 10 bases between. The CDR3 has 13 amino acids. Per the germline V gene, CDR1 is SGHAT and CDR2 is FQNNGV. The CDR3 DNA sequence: TGTGCCAGCAGCTTAGATAGGGTGAGGGAGCAGTACTTC. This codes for CASSLDRVREQYF.

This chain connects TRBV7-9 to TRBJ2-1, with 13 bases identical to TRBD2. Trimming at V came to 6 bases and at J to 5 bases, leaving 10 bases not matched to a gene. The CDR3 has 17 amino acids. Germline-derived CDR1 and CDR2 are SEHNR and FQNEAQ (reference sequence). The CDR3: CASRKLAGGIADNEQFF. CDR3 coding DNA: TGTGCCAGCAGGAAACTAGCGGGAGGGATTGCGGACAATGAGCAGTTCTTC.

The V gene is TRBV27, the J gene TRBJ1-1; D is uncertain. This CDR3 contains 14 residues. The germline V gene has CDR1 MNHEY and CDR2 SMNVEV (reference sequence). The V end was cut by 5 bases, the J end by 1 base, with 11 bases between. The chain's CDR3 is CASSPLLQNTEAFF. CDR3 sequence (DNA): TGTGCCAGCAGTCCCCTCTTACAGAACACTGAAGCTTTCTTT.

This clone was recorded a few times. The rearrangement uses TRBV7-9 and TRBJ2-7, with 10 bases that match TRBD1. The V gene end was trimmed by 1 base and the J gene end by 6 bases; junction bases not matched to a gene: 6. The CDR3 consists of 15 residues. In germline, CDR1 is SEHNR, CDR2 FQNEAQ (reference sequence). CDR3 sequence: CASSLGTGGVPEQYF. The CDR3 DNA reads TGTGCCAGCAGCTTAGGGACAGGGGGGGTTCCCGAGCAGTACTTC.

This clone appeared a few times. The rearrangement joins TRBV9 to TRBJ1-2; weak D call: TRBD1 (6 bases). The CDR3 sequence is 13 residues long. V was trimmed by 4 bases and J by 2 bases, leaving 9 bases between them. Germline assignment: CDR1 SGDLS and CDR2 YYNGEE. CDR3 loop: CASSRTGNYGYTF. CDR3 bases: TGTGCCAGCAGCCGAACAGGGAACTATGGCTACACCTTC.